Shown below are 2 T cell receptor beta chains from a single sample sequenced in a study of TIL therapy for anti-PD-1-resistant metastatic lung cancer. Stated time point: pre-treatment sample, taken before nivolumab and TIL therapy. This was the immunoSEQ v3 assay. Clones were sequenced by immunoSEQ multiplex PCR, and TCRdb holds only the in-frame ones, with some missing. This table holds approximately 60,000 clones, over 70% found once. The sample in question was blood, obtained at baseline. The receptors here all came from a person aged 25 to 85 with non-small cell lung cancer.

The chain is built from TRBV4-2 and TRBJ2-7; maybe TRBD2 (6 bases). CDR1 and CDR2 from the germline V gene are LGHNA and YNFKEQ. The CDR3 totals 14 residues. V gave up 1 base and J gave up 3 bases, with 10 bases separating them. CDR3 in amino acids: CASSQAGAVYEQYF. CDR3 coding DNA: TGTGCCAGCAGCCAAGCGGGAGCGGTCTACGAGCAGTACTTC.

The genes are TRBV7-2 and TRBJ2-7, with 10 bases identical to TRBD2. Losses at the gene ends were 0 bases for V and 3 bases for J; bases not matched to a gene: 2. In germline, CDR1 is SGHTA, CDR2 FQGNSA. CDR3 length: 15 residues. DNA of the CDR3: TGTGCCAGCAGCTTAGCGACTAGCGGGCTCTACGAGCAGTACTTC. Translation: CASSLATSGLYEQYF.